This TCR beta chain appears in the sequencing data of a study of blood T cell repertoires in COVID-19. As for the study in general: Acute-phase and convalescent COVID-19 samples originated in the United States, Italy and Spain. The analysed material was cDNA or gDNA that came from T cells, B-cell-depleted T cells, or PBMCs.

J gave up 3 bases and V 6 bases, and 6 bases lay outside the gene matches. Germline-derived CDR1 and CDR2 are MNHEY and SVGAGI. The CDR3 has 15 amino acids. In the original analysis: By means of reference gene primer amplification, nucleated cell counts were estimated. TCRdb keeps only in-frame clones here, not all; method: immunoSEQ multiplex PCR. V and J calls and clone size follow that table, whereas D and trimming were derived from the DNA. The sample lists about 160,000 clones, approximately 91% occurring once. The clonotype comes from a man between 18 and 29 years old with acute or convalescent COVID-19. Sequenced sample: peripheral blood. The chain employs TRBV6-5 and TRBJ1-5; 9 bases match TRBD1. The CDR3 DNA reads as TGTGCCAGCAGACAAGGACAGGGGAACAATCAGCCCCAGCATTTT. Its translation is CASRQGQGNNQPQHF.